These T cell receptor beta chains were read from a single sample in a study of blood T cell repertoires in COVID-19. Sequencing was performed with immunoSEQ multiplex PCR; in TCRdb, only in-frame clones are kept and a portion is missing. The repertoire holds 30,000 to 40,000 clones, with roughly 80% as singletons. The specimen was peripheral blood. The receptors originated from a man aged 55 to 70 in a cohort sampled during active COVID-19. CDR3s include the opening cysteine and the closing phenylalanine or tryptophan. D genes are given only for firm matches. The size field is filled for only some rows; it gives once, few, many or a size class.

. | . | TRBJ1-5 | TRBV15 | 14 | CATSRDQGYQPQHF | TGTGCCACCAGCAGAGACCAGGGGTACCAGCCCCAGCATTTT
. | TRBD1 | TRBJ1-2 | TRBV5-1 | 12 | CASSEDRRGYTF | TGCGCCAGCAGCGAGGACAGGAGGGGCTACACCTTC
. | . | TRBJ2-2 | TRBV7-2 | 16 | CASSPHVRVRAGELFF | TGTGCCAGCAGCCCCCACGTTCGGGTGAGGGCCGGGGAGCTGTTTTTT
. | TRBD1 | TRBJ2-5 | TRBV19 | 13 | CAAGRRGLETQYF | TGTGCCGCGGGGCGCAGGGGGCTAGAGACCCAGTACTTC
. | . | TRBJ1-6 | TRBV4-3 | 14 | CASSPKMTVSPLHF | TGCGCCAGCAGTCCAAAAATGACAGTTTCACCCCTCCACTTT
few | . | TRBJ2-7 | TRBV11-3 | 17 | CASHGKNGPRGSSEQYF | TGTGCCAGCCACGGGAAGAATGGGCCCAGGGGCTCAAGCGAGCAGTACTTC
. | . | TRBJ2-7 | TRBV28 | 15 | CASSFGQGLAYEQYF | TGTGCCAGCAGTTTTGGTCAGGGATTGGCCTACGAGCAGTACTTC
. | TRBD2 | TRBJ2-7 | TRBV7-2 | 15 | CASSSTGLASGEQYF | TGTGCCAGCAGCAGTACGGGACTAGCTTCAGGCGAGCAGTACTTC
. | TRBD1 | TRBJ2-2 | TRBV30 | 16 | CAWIPSDRVRTGELFF | TGTGCCTGGATACCTTCGGACAGGGTGCGCACCGGGGAGCTGTTTTTT
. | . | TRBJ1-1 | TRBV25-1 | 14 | CASSESGRNTEAFF | TGTGCCAGCAGTGAGAGCGGAAGGAACACTGAAGCTTTCTTT
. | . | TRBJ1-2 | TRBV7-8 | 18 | CASSLAPGGRGSDYGYTF | TGTGCCAGCAGCTTAGCCCCGGGGGGTCGGGGATCGGACTATGGCTACACCTTC
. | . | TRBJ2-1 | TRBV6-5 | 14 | CASSRASSYNEQFF | TGTGCCAGCAGTAGAGCAAGCTCCTACAATGAGCAGTTCTTC
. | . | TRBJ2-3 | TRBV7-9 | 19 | CASSAEGLRSGDTTDTQYF | TGTGCCAGCAGCGCAGAGGGATTACGTAGCGGAGACACCACAGATACGCAGTATTTT
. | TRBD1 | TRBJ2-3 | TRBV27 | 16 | CASSSTGTASTDTQYF | TGTGCCAGCAGTTCAACCGGGACAGCTAGCACAGATACGCAGTATTTT
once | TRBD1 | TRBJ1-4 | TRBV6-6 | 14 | CASQDRAPDGKLFF | TGTGCCAGCCAAGACAGGGCCCCCGACGGAAAACTGTTTTTT
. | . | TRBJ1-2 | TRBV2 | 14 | CASTVDSVNYGYTF | TGTGCCAGCACGGTGGACAGCGTAAACTATGGCTACACCTTC
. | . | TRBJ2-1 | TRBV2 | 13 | CATVSGDYNEQFF | TGTGCCACGGTTAGCGGAGATTACAATGAGCAGTTCTTC
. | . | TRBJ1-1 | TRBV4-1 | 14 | CASSPRGENTEAFF | TGCGCCAGCAGCCCTCGGGGAGAAAACACTGAAGCTTTCTTT
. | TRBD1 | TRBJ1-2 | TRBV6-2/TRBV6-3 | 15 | CASSPGTGNRYGYTF | TGTGCCAGCAGTCCCGGGACAGGGAACCGGTATGGCTACACCTTC
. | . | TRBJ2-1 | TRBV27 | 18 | CASSLSRGGSGSVDEQFF | TGTGCCAGCAGTTTGTCCCGGGGAGGATCGGGATCAGTCGATGAGCAGTTCTTC
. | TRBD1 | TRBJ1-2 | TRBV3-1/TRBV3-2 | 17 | CASSRGTGYARGDGYTF | TGTGCCAGCAGCCGGGGGACAGGGTATGCCCGCGGGGATGGCTACACCTTC